One sample yielded the 14 T cell receptor beta chains listed below, sequenced in a study of blood T cells in healthy people across ages. Primed by a sample-barcoded 5' primer and a J-beta primer mix, a second PCR proceeded for roughly 6 to 12 cycles. From the 5' RACE reads, TCRdb called clonotypes with MiXCR, one entry per CDR3 protein. This table has 700,000 to 850,000 distinct CDR3 sequences, roughly 50% appearing once. Sequencing used blood. The receptors originated from a man aged 80 or over in good health.

The genes are TRBV29-1 and TRBJ1-2; the D is unclear. Trimming took off 7 bases at V and 6 bases at J, with 12 bases between the two ends. Germline lookup yields CDR1 SQVTM and CDR2 ANQGSEA. CDR3 length: 11 residues. The CDR3 loop is CSALGPDGYTF. Written as DNA, the CDR3 is TGCAGCGCCCTCGGACCGGATGGCTACACCTTC.

V usage is TRBV27 and J usage is TRBJ2-1, with TRBD2 identical over 9 bases. CDR3 length: 16 amino acids. V lost 1 base, J lost 6 bases, and 7 bases stayed unmatched. Germline V lookup: CDR1 MNHEY, CDR2 SMNVEV (reference sequence). The CDR3 DNA follows: TGTGCCAGCAGTTTATGGGCGGGAGGGCCAATCAATGAGCAGTTCTTC. Translating it yields CASSLWAGGPINEQFF.

There are a few counts of this clonotype. The rearrangement joins TRBV10-3 to TRBJ2-5, with 8 bases fitting TRBD2. The germline CDR1 and CDR2 sequences are ENHRY and SYGVKD. The CDR3 has 13 residues. Losses at the gene ends were 6 bases for V and 5 bases for J; bases not matched to a gene: 5. CDR3 sequence (DNA): TGTGCCATCAGAGGAGCGGGAGAGGAGACCCAGTACTTC. Translation: CAIRGAGEETQYF.

The chain recombines TRBV7-9 with TRBJ2-5; D might be TRBD2 (5 bases). Trimming removed 5 bases from V and 2 bases from J, with 12 bases in between. The CDR3 is 14 residues long. Germline V gene sequence: CDR1 SEHNR, CDR2 FQNEAQ (reference sequence). DNA for the CDR3: TGTGCCAGCAGCAGAGGACTCGAGCAAGAGACCCAGTACTTC. It yields the protein CASSRGLEQETQYF.

The chain carries TRBV9 and TRBJ2-5; tentative D call: TRBD1 (6 bases). This CDR3 contains 14 residues. The germline gives CDR1 SGDLS, CDR2 YYNGEE. Trimming took off 1 base at V and 7 bases at J, with 14 bases between the two ends. This CDR3 reads CASSVLGAGGTQYF. In nucleotides, the CDR3 is TGTGCCAGCAGCGTACTGGGGGCAGGAGGGACCCAGTACTTC.

This chain connects TRBV5-1 to TRBJ2-2, with D perhaps matching TRBD1 (5 bases). The CDR3 has 15 amino acids. Per the germline V gene, CDR1 is SGHRS and CDR2 is YFSETQ. Trimming stripped 1 base from V and 0 bases from J, with 7 bases between. The CDR3 nucleotides are TGCGCCAGCAGCTTGCTAGGGGCGAACACCGGGGAGCTGTTTTTT. Its protein product is CASSLLGANTGELFF.

This clonotype was counted between two and nine times. The V gene is TRBV6-1, the J gene TRBJ2-6; D call uncertain. Germline V CDR1 and CDR2: MNHNS, SASEGT. The CDR3 covers 14 residues. With 6 bases removed from V and 4 bases from J, the gap between germline ends came to 10 bases. The CDR3 DNA is TGTGCCAGCAGCGCCCTTCAAGGGGCCAACGTCCTGACTTTC. This codes for CASSALQGANVLTF.

The rearrangement links TRBV24-1 to TRBJ1-2; 7 nucleotides line up with TRBD1. The junction had 4 bases not matched to a gene; V was cut back by 7 bases and J by 6 bases. CDR1 and CDR2 from the germline V gene are KGHDR and SFDVKD. The CDR3 is 12 residues long. The CDR3 sequence: CATRGTGDGYTF. The CDR3, as DNA: TGTGCCACCAGGGGAACAGGGGATGGCTACACCTTC.

The chain links TRBV6-5 to TRBJ2-4; 8 nucleotides line up with TRBD2. The J call may be in error: the DNA end matches TRBJ2-7 better. Per the germline V gene, CDR1 is MNHEY and CDR2 is SVGAGI. The CDR3 extends over 15 amino acids. DNA for the CDR3: TGTGCCAGCAGTTACGTCAGCGGGAGTAGGGACGAGCAGTACTTC. Translated: CASSYVSGSRDEQYF.

In this sample, this clonotype turned up a few times. The CDR3 sequence is CATAQTGTEAFF. In DNA, the CDR3 is TGTGCCACCGCACAGACGGGAACTGAAGCTTTCTTT. The chain uses TRBV24-1 and TRBJ1-1; no definite D call. Germline lookup yields CDR1 KGHDR and CDR2 SFDVKD. The V gene lost 9 bases and the J gene lost 5 bases, with 12 bases spanning the gap. The CDR3 extends over 12 amino acids.

In regard to this clonotype: One junction end does not reproduce the germline sequence, and a read error may be involved. This chain links TRBV2 with TRBJ2-1; 8 bases are a match to TRBD2. The J call is doubtful: the DNA matches TRBJ2-7 better. This CDR3 is 14 amino acids long. The germline V gene has CDR1 SNHLY and CDR2 FYNNEI. Here the CDR3 DNA reads TGTGCCGGCAGCGGTAGCGGGAACTACAATGAGCAGTACTTC. Protein: CAGSGSGNYNEQYF.

This clonotype was seen only once. This sequence joins TRBV21-1 and TRBJ2-3; TRBD2 was called by the table and not checked on the DNA. TRBV21-1 is listed as a pseudogene. The CDR3 contains 17 residues. The CDR3 protein is CASSTTPLAGEGRDAYF. The DNA for the CDR3 is TGTGCCAGCAGCACCACTCCGCTAGCGGGAGAGGGCAGAGACGCGTATTTT.

The chain uses TRBV29-1 and TRBJ2-4, with 9 bases fitting TRBD2. TRBJ2-7 matches the DNA end more closely, so the J call is doubtful. This CDR3 comprises 12 residues. Germline V gene sequence: CDR1 SQVTM, CDR2 ANQGSEA. The CDR3 spells CSALAGTYEQYF. The CDR3 coding sequence is TGCAGCGCGCTAGCGGGAACCTACGAGCAGTACTTC.

This clonotype was observed once. This rearrangement joins TRBV5-1 to TRBJ2-1, with 13 bases aligning to TRBD2. V lost 2 bases to trimming and J lost 0 bases; unmatched junction nucleotides: 5. Germline CDR1 is SGHRS and CDR2 is YFSETQ. The CDR3 contains 18 residues. CDR3 in DNA: TGCGCCAGCAGCTTACTAGCGGGAGGGGTCAGCTCCTACAATGAGCAGTTCTTC. Amino acids: CASSLLAGGVSSYNEQFF.